This is a list of T cell receptor beta chains from one sample in a study of blood T cells in healthy people across ages. TCRdb re-called the 5' RACE reads through MiXCR, storing one row per CDR3 protein. The data contain about 1.8 million distinct CDR3 sequences, around half of them seen just once; the ten biggest clones take up 2% to 2.5%. Sequences were obtained from blood. All receptors derive from a woman aged 35 to 49 in good health. Each CDR3 is given with its conserved first and last residue. D genes are given only for firm matches. Expanded clones are given a class, and other clones once, few, many or no size at all.

d_call clone_size j_call v_call cdr3_nt cdr3_aa
TRBD1 - TRBJ2-5 TRBV5-1 TGCGCCAGCAGCCCCGGGACAGGGAATTGGCAAGAGACCCAGTACTTC CASSPGTGNWQETQYF
TRBD1 - TRBJ2-5 TRBV12-3/TRBV12-4 TGTGCCAGCAGGTCCAGGGGGCAAGAGACCCAGTACTTC CASRSRGQETQYF
TRBD1 - TRBJ2-3 TRBV10-3 TGTGCCATCAGTAAGGGGGCAAGCACAGATACGCAGTATTTT CAISKGASTDTQYF
TRBD1 - TRBJ2-1 TRBV29-1 TGCAGCGTTGGAGGGAGTCCCCGGGACAGGGGGCCCCGGAGCTCCTACAATGAGCAGTTCTTC CSVGGSPRDRGPRSSYNEQFF
- few TRBJ2-3 TRBV6-5 TGTGCCAGCAGGCCGGGACGGATTAGCACAGATACGCAGTATTTT CASRPGRISTDTQYF
TRBD2 once TRBJ2-3 TRBV7-2 TGTGCCAGCAGCTTAGTACTAGCGGGGTACCCCACAGATACGCAGGATTTT CASSLVLAGYPTDTQDF
- - TRBJ2-1 TRBV5-4 TGTGCCAGCAGGCCCACGGGTGCGGGCGGCGAGCAGTTCTTC CASRPTGAGGEQFF
TRBD1 few TRBJ2-7 TRBV29-1 TGCAGCGCGGGACAGGGTATCTACGAGCAGTACTTC CSAGQGIYEQYF
- - TRBJ2-5 TRBV7-2 TGTGCCAGCAGCCTAGCTACCTTCGAGACCCAGTACTTC CASSLATFETQYF
- - TRBJ2-7 TRBV15 TGTGCCACCAGCAGAAGCTCCGGCAGGACATACGAGCAGTACTTC CATSRSSGRTYEQYF
TRBD2 - TRBJ2-7 TRBV7-2 TGTGCCAGCAGCGGCCGAAGCGGGAACTACGAGCAGTACTTC CASSGRSGNYEQYF
- - TRBJ2-1 TRBV4-2 TGTGCCAGCAGCCAAGAAGGTGCCGCCGGGAATGAGCAGTTCTTC CASSQEGAAGNEQFF
- - TRBJ2-7 TRBV20-1 TGCAGTGCCGCTAGGGCGGGGTTTAACTACGAGCAGTACTTC CSAARAGFNYEQYF
- - TRBJ1-2 TRBV6-5 TGTGCCAGCAGTTACGCACCAGGAGTCTCCTATGGCTACACCTTC CASSYAPGVSYGYTF
- - TRBJ2-7 TRBV12-3/TRBV12-4 TGTGCCAGCAGGGACGGACTTACAGAGCAGTACTTC CASRDGLTEQYF
TRBD1 - TRBJ2-3 TRBV12-3/TRBV12-4 TGTGCCAGCAGTCCCTGGGGACAGGGATTTGGGAGCACAGATACGCAGTATTTT CASSPWGQGFGSTDTQYF
TRBD2 - TRBJ2-7 TRBV20-1 TGCAGTGCTACTTCGGGGGGTAACTACGAGCAGTACTTC CSATSGGNYEQYF
TRBD2 - TRBJ2-7 TRBV7-9 TGTGCCAGCAGCTACTGGGGTAGCGGGGGCTGCGAGCAGTACTTC CASSYWGSGGCEQYF
TRBD1 - TRBJ1-2 TRBV4-1 TGCGCCAGCAGCCCGAGACAGGGTTTGAGGAACCTTTCTGGCTACACCTTC CASSPRQGLRNLSGYTF
- few TRBJ2-5 TRBV27 TGTGCCAGCAGTTTCCGGGACGGTAATCAAGAGACCCAGTACTTC CASSFRDGNQETQYF
- - TRBJ2-1 TRBV4-2 TGTGCCAGCAGCCAAGATTCTAGGGCCTATGAGCAGTTCTTC CASSQDSRAYEQFF
TRBD2 - TRBJ2-3 TRBV9 TGTGCCAGCAGCTTGAAGGGACTAGCGGGGGGGCCCTTCTTCACAGATACGCAGTATTTT CASSLKGLAGGPFFTDTQYF
TRBD2 - TRBJ2-3 TRBV7-8 TGTGCCAGCAGCTCAATCCGGGGGGACGATGGAGATACGCAGTATTTT CASSSIRGDDGDTQYF
- few TRBJ2-1 TRBV6-5 TGTGCCAGCAGTTACGGATCCTCTGAGCAGTTCTTC CASSYGSSEQFF
- - TRBJ2-5 TRBV7-9 TGTGCCAGCAGCCCACCGCCGGGACACAGGGAGACCCAGTACTTC CASSPPPGHRETQYF
- - TRBJ1-2 TRBV29-1 TGCAGCGTTGAAGAGGCAACTGACTATGGCTACACCTTC CSVEEATDYGYTF
- - TRBJ2-1 TRBV12-3/TRBV12-4 TGTGCCAGCAGGGCGGGGTTTCATGAGCAGTTCTTC CASRAGFHEQFF
- - TRBJ2-3 TRBV7-2 TGTGCCAGCAGCCCCCCCCTTCGGTTAGATACGCAGTATTTT CASSPPLRLDTQYF
TRBD1 - TRBJ2-3 TRBV28 TGTGCCAGCAGTGCGATACAGGGGGCAGATACGCAGTATTTT CASSAIQGADTQYF
TRBD2 - TRBJ2-7 TRBV20-1 TGCAGTGCTATGGGACTAGGCAACTACGAGCAGTACTTC CSAMGLGNYEQYF
TRBD2 - TRBJ2-5 TRBV5-6 TGTGCCAGCAGCTTTCGGACTAGCGGCTTCCCAGAGACCCAGTACTTC CASSFRTSGFPETQYF
- few TRBJ2-6 TRBV21-1 TGTGCCAGCAGCCATCGACAGGGCTGTACAGCTGGGGCCAACGTCCTGACTTTC CASSHRQGCTAGANVLTF
- few TRBJ1-2 TRBV29-1 TGCAGCGTTGAAGATCAGGGTACCTATGGCTACACCTTC CSVEDQGTYGYTF
- many TRBJ2-6 TRBV7-6 TGTGCCAGCAGCCCAATTGTCTCTGGGGCCAACGTCCTGACTTTC CASSPIVSGANVLTF
- - TRBJ1-5 TRBV6-6 TGTGCCAGCAGTTACGAAAATCAGCCCCAGCATTTT CASSYENQPQHF
TRBD2 - TRBJ2-1 TRBV4-1 TGCGCCAGCAGCCAAGTTGGAGGCGGGGGGCCCAACAATGAGCAGTTCTTC CASSQVGGGGPNNEQFF
- few TRBJ2-5 TRBV20-1 TGCAGTGCTAGAGCGGGGTTCCAAGAGACCCAGTACTTC CSARAGFQETQYF
- - TRBJ2-1 TRBV10-3 TGTGCCACGGGGGCAGGTTTTTTGGGTGAGCAGTTCTTC CATGAGFLGEQFF
- - TRBJ1-5 TRBV28 TGTGCCAGCAGTTTATGGAGGGGCGGGAGCAATCAGCCCCAGCATTTT CASSLWRGGSNQPQHF
- - TRBJ1-5 TRBV20-1 TGCAGTGCTAGTTTGGTACAGAGCCACAATCAACCCCAGCATTTT CSASLVQSHNQPQHF
- - TRBJ2-7 TRBV18 TGTGCCAGCTCACCACTAGGGAAAGACTACGAGCAGTACTTC CASSPLGKDYEQYF
TRBD2 - TRBJ2-3 TRBV18 TGTGCCAGCTCACCGGGACTAGCCTCCCCAGATACGCAGTATTTT CASSPGLASPDTQYF
TRBD1 once TRBJ2-6 TRBV12-3/TRBV12-4 TGTGCCAGCAGGGGGACAGGGGGAAGTAGGGTTAACTCTGGGGCCAACGTCCTGACTTTC CASRGTGGSRVNSGANVLTF
- few TRBJ2-1 TRBV5-1 TGCGCCAGCAGCTTGTGGACCGTTCAGGATGAGCAGTTCTTC CASSLWTVQDEQFF
TRBD1 - TRBJ2-6 TRBV6-6 TGTGCCAGCAGTTACTTGAGGGGGCTAGCTGGGGCCAACGTCCTGACTTTC CASSYLRGLAGANVLTF
- - TRBJ2-3 TRBV14 TGTGCCAGCAGCCAATTTACCTCAGGCGCAGAGACGCAGTATTTT CASSQFTSGAETQYF
TRBD2 once TRBJ2-3 TRBV27 TGTGCCAGCAGTAAAACCGGGACTACAACAGATACGCAGTATTTT CASSKTGTTTDTQYF
- - TRBJ2-4 TRBV5-1 TGCGCCAGCAGCTTGGGGTTCAAGGAGCAGTACTTC CASSLGFKEQYF
- few TRBJ1-2 TRBV20-1 TGCAGTGCTAGAGATGCCAGTAACTATGGCTACACCTTC CSARDASNYGYTF
- once TRBJ2-3 TRBV10-2 TGCGCCAGCGCCGGCGGATTCACAGATACGCAGTATTTT CASAGGFTDTQYF
TRBD1 - TRBJ1-2 TRBV29-1 TGCAGCGTCCCGGGACAGGGGGCAATGGGCTACACCTTC CSVPGQGAMGYTF
- - TRBJ2-1 TRBV7-9 TGTGCCAGCAGCAATTGGGCTGACCACAATGAGCAGTTCTTC CASSNWADHNEQFF
TRBD2 - TRBJ2-1 TRBV10-3 TGTGCCCTAAAACCGTCGGGGGGGCTTATCAATGAGCAGTTCTTC CALKPSGGLINEQFF
- - TRBJ2-7 TRBV29-1 TGCAGCGTCGTCGACGGGGCCTACGAGCAGTACTTC CSVVDGAYEQYF
TRBD1 - TRBJ1-5 TRBV12-3/TRBV12-4 TGTGCCAGCACCCTGACAGGGGAAAATCAGCCCCAGCATTTT CASTLTGENQPQHF
TRBD1 - TRBJ2-7 TRBV4-2 TGTACCAGCAGCCAAGAAAGGGACAGCTCCTACGAGCAGTACTTC CTSSQERDSSYEQYF
- - TRBJ2-5 TRBV7-9 TGTGCCAGCAGCTTAGGATTGGGCCGCAGGCAAGAGACCCAGTACTTC CASSLGLGRRQETQYF
TRBD2 - TRBJ2-1 TRBV7-2 TGTGCCAGCAGCTTAGAGCTAGCGGGGGGGCCCGAGCAGTTCTTC CASSLELAGGPEQFF
TRBD1 few TRBJ2-4 TRBV20-1 TGCAGTGCCACGTACCGGGACAGGGGAAACATTCAGTACTTC CSATYRDRGNIQYF